The source of this TCR beta chain is a study of Ad26.COV2.S vaccination and SARS-CoV-2 variants. Overall study: Within the COV1001 Ad26.COV2.S trial arm, the donor was enrolled. The authors gave Ad26.COV2.S intramuscularly, either once or twice 56 days apart. General observations from the study: Individuals receiving vaccine had higher spike-specific TCR breadth than placebo recipients did. Researchers cautioned that TCR breadth and depth analyses may have underestimated total T cell responses.

The repertoire was sequenced with immunoSEQ multiplex PCR; TCRdb's copy has only in-frame clones and lacks some. This table holds approximately 480,000 clones, 87% found once. In the case of this clone: What it recognizes is unknown.

Sample treatment: around 19 received Ad26.COV2.S at low or high dose, single or two shots; roughly five received placebo; per-sample allocation not given. The samples were gathered on day 63 after the first injection of vaccine or placebo. The source material was peripheral blood, sampled in a trial of Ad26.COV2.S vaccine versus placebo. The sequence derives from a person aged 18-60 years who received the Ad26.COV2.S COVID-19 vaccine or a placebo.

The CDR3 region has the DNA TGTGCCAGCAGTTTCGGACAGGGCCTTGGAGGGGCCAACGTCCTGACTTTC. Its protein product is CASSFGQGLGGANVLTF. The rearrangement uses TRBV27 and TRBJ2-6; TRBD1 agrees at 8 bases. CDR3 size: 17 residues. J lost 4 bases, V lost 3 bases, and 8 bases had no gene match. Germline V CDR1 and CDR2: MNHEY, SMNVEV (reference sequence).